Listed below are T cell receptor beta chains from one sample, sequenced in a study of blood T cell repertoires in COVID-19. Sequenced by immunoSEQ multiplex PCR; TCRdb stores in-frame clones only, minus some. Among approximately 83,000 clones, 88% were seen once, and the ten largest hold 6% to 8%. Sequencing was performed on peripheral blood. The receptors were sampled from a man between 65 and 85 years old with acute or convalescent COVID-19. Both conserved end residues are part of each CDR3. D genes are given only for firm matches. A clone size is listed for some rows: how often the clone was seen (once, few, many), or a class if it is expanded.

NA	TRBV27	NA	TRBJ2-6	TGTGCCAGCAGTTTATTTTTTTCGTTTGGAAGCGCTGGGGCCAACGTCCTGACTTTC	CASSLFFSFGSAGANVLTF
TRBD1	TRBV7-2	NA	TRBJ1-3	TGTGCCAGCAGCGCGTCACAGGGGAGCTCTGGAAACACCATATATTTT	CASSASQGSSGNTIYF
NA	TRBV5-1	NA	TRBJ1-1	TGCGCCAGCAGCCAATCCGGTGGAACCCCGCGGGCTGAAGCTTTCTTT	CASSQSGGTPRAEAFF
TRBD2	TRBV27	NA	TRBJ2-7	TGTGCCAGCAGTACCACTAGCGGGGCATCCTACGAGCAGTACTTC	CASSTTSGASYEQYF
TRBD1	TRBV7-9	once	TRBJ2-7	TGTGCCAGCAGCTTAGAGTGGACAGGGGGCTCCTACGAGCAGTACTTC	CASSLEWTGGSYEQYF
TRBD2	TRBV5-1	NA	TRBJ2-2	TGCGCCAGCAGCTTGGAGGGGACTACCTTCACCGGGGAGCTGTTTTTT	CASSLEGTTFTGELFF
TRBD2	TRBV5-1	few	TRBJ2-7	TGCGCCAGCTCGCCCAGGGAGGGGAGCGAGCAGTACTTC	CASSPREGSEQYF
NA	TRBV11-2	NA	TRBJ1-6	TGTGCCAGCAGCTGGACACCTTTCAATTCACCCCTCCACTTT	CASSWTPFNSPLHF
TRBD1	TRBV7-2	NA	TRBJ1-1	TGTGCCAGCAGCTTGGACAGGGTTGGCACTGAAGCTTTCTTT	CASSLDRVGTEAFF
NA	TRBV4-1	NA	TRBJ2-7	TGCGCCAGCAGCCAAGAGGGGCGCGGTTACTACGAGCAGTACTTC	CASSQEGRGYYEQYF
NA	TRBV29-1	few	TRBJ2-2	TGCAGCGTGACCGGGACACTGAACACCGGGGAGCTGTTTTTT	CSVTGTLNTGELFF
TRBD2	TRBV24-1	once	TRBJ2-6	TGTGCCACCAGTGATGGGGGGGTGGTCTCTGGGGCCAACGTCCTGACTTTC	CATSDGGVVSGANVLTF
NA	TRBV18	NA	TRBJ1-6	TGTGCCAGCTCCCCCGCGGGCAATTCACCCCTCCACTTT	CASSPAGNSPLHF
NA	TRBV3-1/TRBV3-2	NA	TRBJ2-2	TGTGCCAGCAGCCAAGCCCGACGGGTCGGGGAGCTGTTTTTT	CASSQARRVGELFF
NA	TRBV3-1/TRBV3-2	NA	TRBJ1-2	TGTGCCAGCAGCCAAGGTGGTACCGGTTACACCTTC	CASSQGGTGYTF
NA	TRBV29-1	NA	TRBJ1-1	TGCAGCGTTGAACTCCTGGATCGGGGGACTGAAGCTTTCTTT	CSVELLDRGTEAFF
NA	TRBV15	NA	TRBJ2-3	TGTGCCACCAGCAGAGATGGAGACAGCCGCACAGATACGCAGTATTTT	CATSRDGDSRTDTQYF
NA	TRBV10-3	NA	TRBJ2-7	TGTGCCATCAGTGAAAACGGAGCCTACGAGCAGTACTTC	CAISENGAYEQYF
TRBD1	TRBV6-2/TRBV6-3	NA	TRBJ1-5	TGTGCCAGCAGTCGGACAGGTTATTCTCAGCCCCAGCATTTT	CASSRTGYSQPQHF
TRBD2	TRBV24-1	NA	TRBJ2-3	TGTGCCACCAGGGCGGGGAGCGGGGTAAGCACAGATACGCAGTATTTT	CATRAGSGVSTDTQYF
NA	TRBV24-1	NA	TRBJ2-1	TGTGCCACCAGTGAACCCGACAGGAACAATGAGCAGTTCTTC	CATSEPDRNNEQFF
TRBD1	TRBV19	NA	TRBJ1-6	TGTGCCAGTAGTATCACAGGGGGGAATTCACCCCTCCACTTT	CASSITGGNSPLHF
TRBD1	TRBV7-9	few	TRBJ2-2	TGTGCCAGCAGTCGGTACAGGGGGTCGAACACCGGGGAGCTGTTTTTT	CASSRYRGSNTGELFF
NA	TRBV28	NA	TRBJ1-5	TGTGCCAGCAGTTTTGCCAGGAACTTCTATCAGCCCCAGCATTTT	CASSFARNFYQPQHF
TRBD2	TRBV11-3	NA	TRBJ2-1	TGTGCCAGCAGCTTCGAAAGGGGAGGGCGAAACAATGAGCAGTTCTTC	CASSFERGGRNNEQFF
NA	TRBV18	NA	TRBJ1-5	TGTGCCAGCTCACCATCAGGGGATCAGCCCCAGCATTTT	CASSPSGDQPQHF
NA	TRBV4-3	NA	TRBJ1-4	TGCGCCAGCAGCCAAGATCGGTTGGGGGGACGTGAAAAACTGTTTTTT	CASSQDRLGGREKLFF
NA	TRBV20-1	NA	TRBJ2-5	TGCAGTGCTAGTATCGAAGAGACCCAGTACTTC	CSASIEETQYF
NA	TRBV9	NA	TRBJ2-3	TGTGCCAGCAGCGTAGTGCCGGAGGCAGATACGCAGTATTTT	CASSVVPEADTQYF
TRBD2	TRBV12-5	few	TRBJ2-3	TGTGCTAGTGGTTTGGACCCGGGGGGGCTCACAGATACGCAGTATTTT	CASGLDPGGLTDTQYF
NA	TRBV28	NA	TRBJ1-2	TGTGCCAGCACCCTCGGGGGGCGCGACAACTATGGCTACACCTTC	CASTLGGRDNYGYTF
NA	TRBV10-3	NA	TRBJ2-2	TGTGCCATCATGGGAGATTCGGACACCGGGGAGCTGTTTTTT	CAIMGDSDTGELFF
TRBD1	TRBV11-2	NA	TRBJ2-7	TGTGCCAGCAGCTCCCGGACAGGGGGCGTCCCCGAGCAGTACTTC	CASSSRTGGVPEQYF
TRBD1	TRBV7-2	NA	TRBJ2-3	TGTGCCAGCAGCTTAGCTGATACCGGGACAGGGTATCTGCAGTATTTT	CASSLADTGTGYLQYF
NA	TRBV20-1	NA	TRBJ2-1	TGCAGTGCGATCCTAGGATCTGAGCAGTTCTTC	CSAILGSEQFF
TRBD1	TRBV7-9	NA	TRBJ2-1	TGTGCCAGCAGCTTGGGACAGTCCTACAATGAGCAGTTCTTC	CASSLGQSYNEQFF
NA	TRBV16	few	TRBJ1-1	TGTGCCAGCAGCCAATTGAGCGGGACTGAAGCTTTCTTT	CASSQLSGTEAFF
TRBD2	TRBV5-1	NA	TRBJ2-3	TGCGCCAGCCGAATCCCTAGCGGGAGTAGCACAGATACGCAGTATTTT	CASRIPSGSSTDTQYF
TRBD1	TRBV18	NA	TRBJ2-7	TGTGCCAGCTCACCGGACAGGGTAACCTACGAGCAGTACTTC	CASSPDRVTYEQYF
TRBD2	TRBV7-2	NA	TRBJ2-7	TGTGCCAGCAGCCCCCGACTAGCGGACTACGAGCAGTACTTC	CASSPRLADYEQYF
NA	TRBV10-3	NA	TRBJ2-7	TGTGCCATCAGTGAGTGGATGGACACTTACGAGCAGTACTTC	CAISEWMDTYEQYF
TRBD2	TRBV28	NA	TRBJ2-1	TGTGCCAGCAGTTTATTAACTAGCGGGCACTACAATGAGCAGTTCTTC	CASSLLTSGHYNEQFF
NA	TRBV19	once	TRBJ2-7	TGTGCCAGTAGTATAGTCCATCCTTCGGGCGAGCAGTACTTC	CASSIVHPSGEQYF
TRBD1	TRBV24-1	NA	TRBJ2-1	TGTGCCACCAGTGATCCGGGACAGGGCTACAATGAGCAGTTCTTC	CATSDPGQGYNEQFF
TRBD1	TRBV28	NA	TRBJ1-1	TGTGCCAGCAGTTTATACCGACAGGGAACGGCTTTCTTT	CASSLYRQGTAFF
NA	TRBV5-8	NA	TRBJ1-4	TGTGCCAGCAGCAGGGGACTGCCAACTAATGAAAAACTGTTTTTT	CASSRGLPTNEKLFF
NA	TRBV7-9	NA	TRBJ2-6	TGTGCCAGCAGTCTAGCATCTGGGGCCAACGTCCTGACTTTC	CASSLASGANVLTF
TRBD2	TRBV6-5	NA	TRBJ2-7	TGTGCCAGCAGCCGGACTAGCTACGACGAGCAGTACTTC	CASSRTSYDEQYF